This TCR beta chain was recorded in a study of T cells in narcolepsy. The sample holds one count of this clone. Its matching antigen is unknown. Overall study findings and caveats: No autoreactive T cell clone sequences appeared in some memory CD4+ repertoires.

V was trimmed by 2 bases and J by 0 bases, leaving 8 bases between them. Germline V gene sequence: CDR1 SQVTM, CDR2 ANQGSEA. CDR3 length: 15 residues. Profiled with immunoSEQ multiplex PCR; TCRdb holds only in-frame clones, not every one. The sample gives over 25,000 clones, under 90% of which show up once; around 1.2% is in the top ten. Sequencing was performed on CD45RA- memory CD4+ T cells from PBMCs. The rearrangement links TRBV29-1 to TRBJ2-6; no firm D call. The TCR originated in a human donor with narcolepsy. DNA of the CDR3: TGCAGCGTTGAATCGCCGGACTCTGGGGCCAACGTCCTGACTTTC. Translating gives CSVESPDSGANVLTF.